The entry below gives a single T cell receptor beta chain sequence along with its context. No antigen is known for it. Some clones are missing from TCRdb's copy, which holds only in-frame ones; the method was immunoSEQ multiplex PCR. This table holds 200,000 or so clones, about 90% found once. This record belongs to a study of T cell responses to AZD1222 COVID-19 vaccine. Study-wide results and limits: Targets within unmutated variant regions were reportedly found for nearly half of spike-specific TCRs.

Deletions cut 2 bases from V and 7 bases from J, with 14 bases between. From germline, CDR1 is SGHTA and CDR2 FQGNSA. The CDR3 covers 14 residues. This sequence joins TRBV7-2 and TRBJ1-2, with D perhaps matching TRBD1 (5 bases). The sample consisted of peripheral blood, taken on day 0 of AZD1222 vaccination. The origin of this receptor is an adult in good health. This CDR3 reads CASSLSRVQGGYTF. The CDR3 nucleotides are TGTGCCAGCAGCTTATCCAGGGTCCAGGGTGGCTACACCTTC.